Following are 4 T cell receptor beta chains from one sample sequenced in a study of T cells in Graves' hyperthyroidism and ophthalmopathy. Researchers amplified the TCR beta CDR3 regions from RNA transcripts. The TCR CDR3 first-round RT-PCR relied on the HTBI primer set. TCRdb recomputed calls from the multiplex PCR reads with MiXCR, one row per CDR3 protein. The sample lists a few hundred thousand distinct CDR3 sequences, around 42% occurring once. Sequenced material: peripheral blood or thyroid tissue (not recorded which). All receptors come from a woman aged 18-35 years with Graves' hyperthyroidism.

This clonotype has only one observation. A read error may be the cause here, since a much bigger clone is one base away. V is TRBV20-1 and J is TRBJ1-1; no clear D gene. The CDR3 totals 14 residues. Germline V lookup: CDR1 DFQATT, CDR2 SNEGSKA (reference sequence). CDR3 nucleotide sequence: TGCAGTGCTAGAGGAGGAGGAACGAACACTGAAGCTTACTTT. This encodes CSARGGGTNTEAYF.

This clonotype was detected many times. The J gene is TRBJ1-2, the V gene TRBV11-3, with 9 bases matching TRBD1. Germline assignment: CDR1 SGHNT and CDR2 YENEEA. CDR3 length: 16 amino acids. Trimming cost V 5 bases and J 0 bases; bases outside gene matches: 7. The CDR3 sequence is CASSESDRGPNYGYTF. CDR3 sequence (DNA): TGTGCCAGCAGCGAATCGGACAGGGGACCTAACTATGGCTACACCTTC.

V is TRBV29-1 and J is TRBJ2-3, with 7 bases that match TRBD2. CDR3 size: 16 residues. From germline, CDR1 is SQVTM and CDR2 ANQGSEA. J gave up 11 bases and V 7 bases, and 24 bases lay outside the gene matches. The CDR3 DNA is TGCAGCGCAACCCCTCCACTCCGGCGGGGGAGGGGCTTGCAGTATTTT. Protein product: CSATPPLRRGRGLQYF.

Ten or more counts support this clonotype. This chain joins TRBV2 and TRBJ1-6; perhaps TRBD1 as D (6 bases). Germline V gene sequence: CDR1 SNHLY, CDR2 FYNNEI. The CDR3 extends over 15 amino acids. V lost 5 bases and J lost 6, with 14 bases in between. CDR3 sequence reads: CASSRDTLLNSPLHF. The CDR3, as DNA: TGTGCCAGCAGTAGGGACACCCTGCTTAATTCACCCCTCCACTTT.